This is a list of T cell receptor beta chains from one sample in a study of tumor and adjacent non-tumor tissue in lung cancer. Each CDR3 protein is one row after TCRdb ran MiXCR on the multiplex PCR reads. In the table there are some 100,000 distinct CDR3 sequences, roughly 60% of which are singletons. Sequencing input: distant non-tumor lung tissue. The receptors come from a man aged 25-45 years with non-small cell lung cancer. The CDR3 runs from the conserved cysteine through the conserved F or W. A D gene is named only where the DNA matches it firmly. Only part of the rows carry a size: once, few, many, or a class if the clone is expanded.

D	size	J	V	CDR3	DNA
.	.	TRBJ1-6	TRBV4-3	CASNQRYRDASPLHF	TGCGCCAGCAACCAACGGTACAGGGATGCATCACCCCTCCACTTT
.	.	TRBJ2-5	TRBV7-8	CASRLGEAQYF	TGTGCCAGCAGGTTAGGAGAGGCCCAGTACTTC
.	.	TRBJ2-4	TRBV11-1	CASTRSGGAPKNIQYF	TGTGCCAGCACCCGCTCAGGCGGGGCGCCCAAAAACATTCAGTACTTC
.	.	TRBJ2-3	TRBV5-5	CASYNWECARVSTDTQYF	TGTGCCAGCTACAATTGGGAGTGCGCGCGGGTCAGCACAGATACGCAATATTTT
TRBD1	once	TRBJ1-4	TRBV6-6	CANSSGQGALSTNDKLFF	TGTGCCAACAGTTCGGGACAGGGGGCGCTTAGCACTAATGATAAACTGTTTTTT
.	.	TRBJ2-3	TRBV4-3	CASSQDRGGGTDTQFF	TGCGCCAGCAGTCAAGACAGGGGAGGGGGCACAGATACGCAGTTTTTT
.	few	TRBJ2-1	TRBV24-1	CATSDSQQGKQFF	TGTGCCACCAGTGACTCCCAACAGGGAAAGCAGTTCTTC
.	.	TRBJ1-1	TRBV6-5	CASTEDVNTDAFF	TGTGCCAGCACTGAAGATGTGAACACTGATGCTTTCTTT
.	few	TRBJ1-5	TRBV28	CASSSPTLSNQSQHF	TGTGCCAGCAGTTCCCCGACTTTGAGCAATCAGTCCCAGCATTTT
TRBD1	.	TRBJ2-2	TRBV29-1	CIQSAGGLGDTGELFF	TGCATCCAATCGGCAGGGGGCCTAGGGGACACCGGGGAGCTGTTTTTT
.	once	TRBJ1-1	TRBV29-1	CSVAWQDFEASF	TGCAGCGTTGCATGGCAGGACTTTGAAGCTTCCTTT
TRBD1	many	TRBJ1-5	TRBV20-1	CSARGGTGVGQPQHF	TGCAGTGCTAGAGGGGGGACAGGGGTGGGTCAGCCCCAGCATTTT
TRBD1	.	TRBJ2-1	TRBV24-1	CATRDPGQANEQFF	TGTGCCACCCGTGATCCGGGACAGGCCAATGAACAGTTCTTC
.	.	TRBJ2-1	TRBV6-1	CASRYRSEPYNEQFF	TGTGCCAGCAGGTACCGTAGCGAGCCCTACAATGAGCAGTTCTTC
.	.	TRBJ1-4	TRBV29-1	CNVDDGAEKLFF	TGCAATGTTGATGACGGGGCTGAAAAACTGTTTTTT
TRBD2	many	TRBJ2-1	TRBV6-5	CASSPSSGDYNEQFF	TGTGCCAGCAGCCCCTCTAGCGGGGACTACAATGAGCAGTTCTTC
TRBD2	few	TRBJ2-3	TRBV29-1	CSVGEGGSLDMQYF	TGCAGCGTTGGCGAGGGAGGGTCACTCGATATGCAGTATTTT
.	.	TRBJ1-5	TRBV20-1	CSVDPDRHSNKPQHF	TGCAGTGTCGACCCCGACAGACATAGCAATAAGCCCCAGCATTTT
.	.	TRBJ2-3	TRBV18	CASSPFAYTQYF	TGTGCCAGCTCACCTTTCGCATATACGCAGTATTTT
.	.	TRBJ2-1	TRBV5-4	CTSSTDKYNELLF	TGTACCAGCAGCACCGACAAGTACAATGAGCTGCTCTTC
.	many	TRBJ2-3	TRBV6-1	CASNLVWSTDTQYF	TGTGCCAGCAATCTGGTTTGGTCCACAGATACGCAGTATTTT
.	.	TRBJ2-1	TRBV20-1	CSVRDLAPRAQGEKFF	TGCAGTGTTAGAGATCTCGCCCCGCGGGCCCAAGGGGAGAAGTTCTTC
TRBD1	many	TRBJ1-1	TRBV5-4	CASSEGGQTHTEAFF	TGTGCCAGCAGCGAGGGGGGACAGACACACACTGAAGCTTTCTTT
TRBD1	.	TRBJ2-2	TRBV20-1	CSAQGCTRELFF	TGCAGCGCACAGGGGTGTACCCGGGAGCTGTTTTTT
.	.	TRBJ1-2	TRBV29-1	CSVDMAGAILGGYTF	TGTAGCGTTGATATGGCAGGGGCGATCCTGGGAGGCTATACCTTC
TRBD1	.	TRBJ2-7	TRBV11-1	CASNIIGTGIYEQYF	TGTGCCAGCAATATCATAGGGACAGGGATATACGAGCAGTACTTC
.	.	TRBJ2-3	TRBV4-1	CASSPIGGEGTDMQYF	TGCGCCAGCAGCCCGATCGGAGGAGAGGGCACAGATATGCAGTATTTT
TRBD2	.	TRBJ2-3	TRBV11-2	CAASAGTMWQYF	TGTGCCGCCAGCGCCGGGACTATGTGGCAGTATTTT
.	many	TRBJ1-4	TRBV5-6	CASSLGQGSGEKLFF	TGTGCCAGCAGCTTGGGTCAGGGATCTGGAGAAAAACTGTTTTTT
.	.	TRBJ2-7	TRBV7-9	CASSLKGGSYEQYF	TGTGCCAGCAGCTTAAAAGGGGGCTCCTACGAGCAGTACTTC
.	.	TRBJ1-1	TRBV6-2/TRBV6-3	CASSHGGHVDTEAFF	TGTGCCAGCAGTCACGGTGGCCACGTGGACACTGAAGCTTTCTTT
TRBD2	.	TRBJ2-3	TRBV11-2	CARSSPAGGVGPTDTQYF	TGTGCCAGGAGCTCCCCGGCGGGGGGAGTGGGGCCTACAGATACGCAGTATTTT
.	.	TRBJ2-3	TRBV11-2	CARSPTGQATDTQYF	TGTGCCAGGAGCCCTACGGGTCAGGCCACAGATACGCAGTATTTT
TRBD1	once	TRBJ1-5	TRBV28	CVSSPYRGHQPQHF	TGTGTCAGCAGTCCGTACAGGGGCCATCAGCCCCAGCATTTT
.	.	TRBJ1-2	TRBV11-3	CTSSYGQINYGYTF	TGTACCAGCAGCTATGGACAGATCAACTATGGCTACACCTTC
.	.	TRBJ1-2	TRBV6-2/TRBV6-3	CDSASAGALPLYGHTF	TGTGACAGCGCAAGCGCCGGGGCCCTGCCCCTCTATGGCCACACCTTC
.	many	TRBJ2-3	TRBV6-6	CASSYRADTQYF	TGTGCCAGCAGTTACCGGGCAGATACGCAGTATTTT
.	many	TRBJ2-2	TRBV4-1	CASSPSLQREELFF	TGCGCCAGCAGCCCGTCCTTGCAAAGAGAGGAGCTGTTTTTT
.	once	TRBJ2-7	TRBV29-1	CSVAVGTGGHEQHF	.
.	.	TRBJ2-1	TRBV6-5	CASNGPGEGYNEQFF	TGTGCCAGCAATGGTCCGGGAGAGGGTTACAATGAGCAGTTCTTC
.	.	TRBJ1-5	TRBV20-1	CSCQESNSNQPQHF	TGCAGTTGCCAGGAGAGCAATAGCAATCAGCCCCAGCATTTT
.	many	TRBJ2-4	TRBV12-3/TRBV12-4	CASRPTGIAKNIQYF	TGTGCCAGCAGGCCAACAGGGATAGCCAAAAACATTCAGTACTTC
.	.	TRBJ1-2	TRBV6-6	CASYRDTTNYGYTF	TGTGCCAGCTACCGGGATACCACTAACTATGGCTACACCTTC
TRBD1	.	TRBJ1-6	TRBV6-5	CASSTGTGGNSRPHF	TGTGCCAGCAGTACTGGGACAGGGGGGAATTCACGCCCCCACTTT
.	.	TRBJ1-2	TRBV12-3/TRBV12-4	CASSFGTSCYGYTF	TGTGCCAGCAGTTTTGGGACATCCTGCTATGGCTACACCTTC
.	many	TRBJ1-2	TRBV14	CASSQDSLTYGYTF	TGTGCCAGCAGCCAAGACAGCTTAACCTATGGCTACACCTTC
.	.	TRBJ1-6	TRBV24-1	CVTSDSRGYNSPPHF	TGTGTCACCAGTGATTCGAGGGGCTATAATTCACCCCCCCACTTT
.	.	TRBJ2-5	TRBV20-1	CNAMGRIRETQYF	TGCAATGCTATGGGACGGATTCGAGAGACCCAGTACTTC
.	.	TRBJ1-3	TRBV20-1	CSTRSGGTGNAIYF	TGCAGTACTAGATCCGGAGGCACTGGAAACGCCATATATTTT
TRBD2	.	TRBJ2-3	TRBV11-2	CASRLGLADTDTRYF	TGTGCTAGCAGGCTCGGACTAGCGGACACAGATACGCGGTATTTT
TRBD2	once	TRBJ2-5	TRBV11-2	CAGILGGETQYF	TGTGCCGGCATCTTGGGGGGGGAGACCCAGTACTTC
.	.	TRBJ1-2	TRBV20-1	CSSRGEGQPNSNYGYIF	TGCAGTTCTAGAGGTGAGGGGCAGCCCAACTCTAACTATGGCTACATCTTC
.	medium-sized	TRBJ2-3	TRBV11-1	CASSFMRGRTDTQYF	TGTGCCAGCAGCTTCATGCGGGGGCGGACAGATACGCAGTATTTT
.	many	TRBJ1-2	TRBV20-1	CSARVMAGDGYTF	TGCAGTGCTAGGGTCATGGCGGGGGATGGCTACACCTTC